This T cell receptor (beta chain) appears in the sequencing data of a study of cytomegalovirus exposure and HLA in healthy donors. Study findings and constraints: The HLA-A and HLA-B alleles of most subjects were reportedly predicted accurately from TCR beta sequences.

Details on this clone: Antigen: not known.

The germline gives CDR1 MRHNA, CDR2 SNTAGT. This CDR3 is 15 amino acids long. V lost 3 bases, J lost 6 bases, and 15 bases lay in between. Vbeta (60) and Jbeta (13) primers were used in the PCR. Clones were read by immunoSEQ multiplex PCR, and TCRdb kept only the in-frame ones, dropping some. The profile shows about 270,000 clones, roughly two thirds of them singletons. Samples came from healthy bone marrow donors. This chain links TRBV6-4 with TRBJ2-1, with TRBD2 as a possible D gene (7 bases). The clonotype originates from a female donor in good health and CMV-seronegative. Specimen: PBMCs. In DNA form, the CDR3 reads TGTGCCAGCAGTGATAGGGGGAGGGGAGGCAATGAGCAGTTCTTC. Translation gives CASSDRGRGGNEQFF.